Following are 19 T cell receptor beta chains from one sample sequenced in a study of T cell responses to AZD1222 COVID-19 vaccine. TCRdb's copy holds only in-frame clones and misses some; the assay was immunoSEQ multiplex PCR. This table holds about 150,000 clones, about 89% found once. Sequenced material: peripheral blood, taken on day 0 of MenACWY control vaccination. The receptors come from an adult in good health.

The J gene is TRBJ1-5, the V gene TRBV27, with a weak D call TRBD1 (5 bases). V gave up 8 bases and J gave up 2 bases, with 13 bases separating them. Germline CDR1 reads MNHEY; CDR2 reads SMNVEV (reference sequence). The CDR3 loop spans 14 amino acids. In DNA form, the CDR3 reads TGTGCCAGCGCGTCCCAGGGCGGCAATCAGCCCCAGCATTTT. This gives the protein CASASQGGNQPQHF.

The CDR3 sequence is CASSLRPWGTQYF. Written as DNA, the CDR3 is TGTGCCAGCAGTTTACGCCCCTGGGGGACCCAGTACTTC. V is TRBV28 and J is TRBJ2-5; D is uncertain. Germline lookup yields CDR1 MDHEN and CDR2 SYDVKM. V lost 2 bases and J lost 7, with 11 bases in between. The CDR3 has 13 residues.

This clone was picked up a small number of times. The rearrangement uses TRBV16 and TRBJ2-7; 10 nucleotides line up with TRBD1. J lost 3 bases, V lost 1 base, and 6 bases had no gene match. This CDR3 is built from 16 residues. Germline CDR1 and CDR2: KGHSY and FQNENV. CDR3 loop: CASSQLGTGDGYEQYF. CDR3 in DNA: TGTGCCAGCAGCCAATTAGGGACAGGGGACGGCTACGAGCAGTACTTC.

The rearrangement joins TRBV9 to TRBJ1-1; D unclear. The V gene's germline CDR1 is SGDLS and CDR2 YYNGEE. CDR3 length: 14 residues. The V and J ends lost 0 bases and 4 bases respectively, with 10 bases between them. The CDR3 loop is CASSVGDWGTEAFF. Here the CDR3 DNA reads TGTGCCAGCAGCGTAGGCGATTGGGGCACTGAAGCTTTCTTT.

The rearrangement joins TRBV7-9 to TRBJ1-1; D uncertain. Per the germline V gene, CDR1 is SEHNR and CDR2 is FQNEAQ (reference sequence). The CDR3 runs 13 residues. V was trimmed by 4 bases and J by 8 bases, leaving 14 bases between them. CDR3 region: CASSWAGNREAFF. CDR3 DNA sequence: TGTGCCAGCAGCTGGGCGGGGAATCGGGAAGCTTTCTTT. Drawing the rest from reference TRBV7-9 and TRBJ1-1, the complete variable domain is DTGVSQNPRHKITKRGQNVTFRCDPISEHNRLYWYRQTLGQGPEFLTYFQNEAQLEKSRLLSDRFSAERPKGSFSTLEIQRTEQGDSAMYLCASSWAGNREAFFGQGTRLTVV.

The J gene is TRBJ1-1, the V gene TRBV5-1; the D gene is possibly TRBD1 (5 bases). CDR3 length equals 15 residues. Germline V gene sequence: CDR1 SGHRS, CDR2 YFSETQ. The V and J ends lost 4 bases and 0 bases respectively, with 13 bases between them. CDR3 DNA sequence: TGCGCCAGCAGCCGACTCGACAGTTTGAACACTGAAGCTTTCTTT. This gives the protein CASSRLDSLNTEAFF. The variable domain in full, completed from reference TRBV5-1 and TRBJ1-1, reads KAGVTQTPRYLIKTRGQQVTLSCSPISGHRSVSWYQQTPGQGLQFLFEYFSETQRNKGNFPGRFSGRQFSNSRSEMNVSTLELGDSALYLCASSRLDSLNTEAFFGQGTRLTVV.

This rearrangement joins TRBV19 to TRBJ2-7; D is ambiguous. The CDR3 length is 12 residues. The V and J ends lost 5 bases and 7 bases respectively, with 12 bases between them. Germline CDR1 is LNHDA and CDR2 is SQIVND (reference sequence). CDR3 loop: CASSGWRGEQYF. The CDR3 DNA reads TGTGCCAGTAGTGGATGGCGCGGAGAGCAGTACTTC.

This chain joins TRBV30 and TRBJ1-2, with 7 nucleotides matching TRBD1. CDR3 length: 12 residues. Germline trimming cut 4 bases from V and 6 bases from J; bases unmatched to any gene: 5. The germline CDR1 and CDR2 sequences are GTSNPN and SVGIG (reference sequence). The CDR3 protein is CAWTGGHHGYTF. DNA of the CDR3: TGTGCCTGGACAGGGGGGCATCATGGCTACACCTTC.

V is TRBV11-3 and J is TRBJ1-2; D might be TRBD1 (6 bases). Trimming left V 7 bases short and J 4 bases short, with 16 bases between. Germline V gene sequence: CDR1 SGHNT, CDR2 YENEEA. The CDR3 is made up of 14 amino acids. In nucleotides, the CDR3 is TGTGCCAGCACCATGTGGGGGGCGAGCTATGGCTACACCTTC. As protein: CASTMWGASYGYTF.

The V and J genes are TRBV5-8 and TRBJ2-1, with D uncertain. Germline lookup yields CDR1 SGHTS and CDR2 YDEGEE. The V end was cut by 3 bases, the J end by 12 bases, with 10 bases between. CDR3 length: 11 amino acids. The CDR3 DNA follows: TGTGCCAGCAGCTCCATCGTGCGGCAGTTCTTC. It yields the protein CASSSIVRQFF.

The genes are TRBV15 and TRBJ1-6; D is unresolved. This CDR3 is 14 amino acids long. Trimming cost V 4 bases and J 8 bases, with 12 bases left between them. Germline values: CDR1 LNHNV, CDR2 YYDKDF (reference sequence). CDR3 sequence: CATSKVVPDSPLHF. In DNA form, the CDR3 reads TGTGCCACCAGCAAGGTCGTCCCGGATTCACCCCTCCACTTT.

The rearrangement joins TRBV2 to TRBJ1-2; D possibly corresponds to TRBD1 (6 bases). The CDR3 length is 13 residues. Between the trimmed V and J ends, which lost 4 bases and 7 bases, there was a span of 13 bases. The germline gives CDR1 SNHLY, CDR2 FYNNEI. CDR3 sequence (DNA): TGTGCCAGCAGTGTACCGACAGGTTTTGGCTACACCTTC. This codes for CASSVPTGFGYTF.

The chain joins TRBV6-5 to TRBJ1-1; 7 positions match TRBD1. Germline V gene lookup returns CDR1 MNHEY and CDR2 SVGAGI. There are 11 residues in the CDR3. The V segment lost 8 bases and the J segment 6 bases; nucleotides outside the gene matches: 3. The CDR3 nucleotides are TGTGCCAGCCAGGGGGGAGCTGAAGCTTTCTTT. This translates into CASQGGAEAFF.

The chain is built from TRBV3-1 (or the pseudogene TRBV3-2) and TRBJ1-1; 12 bases line up with TRBD1. Germline lookup yields CDR1 LGHDT and CDR2 YNNKEL (reference sequence). This CDR3 is built from 17 residues. The J segment lost 0 bases and the V segment lost 4 bases, leaving 6 bases of the junction unmatched. Here the CDR3 reads CASSRSGTGGLNTEAFF. In DNA, the CDR3 is TGTGCCAGCAGCCGATCCGGGACAGGGGGCTTGAACACTGAAGCTTTCTTT.

V and J are TRBV4-2 and TRBJ1-2; no clear D gene. Germline assignment: CDR1 LGHNA and CDR2 YNFKEQ. Trimming took off 2 bases at V and 8 bases at J, with 21 bases between the two ends. The CDR3 extends over 16 amino acids. The CDR3 is CASSQPRETARWGYTF. The CDR3 region has the DNA TGTGCCAGCAGCCAACCCCGGGAGACGGCCCGGTGGGGCTACACCTTC.

The chain links TRBV28 to TRBJ1-2; D is unresolved. The CDR3 runs 14 residues. Germline loops: CDR1 MDHEN, CDR2 SYDVKM. V lost 4 bases and J lost 7, with 16 bases in between. This chain's CDR3 is CASSWIGRMSGYTF. CDR3 nucleotide sequence: TGTGCCAGCAGTTGGATAGGGAGGATGAGTGGCTACACCTTC.

This chain links TRBV4-2 with TRBJ1-2; no reliable D call. Trimming removed 0 bases from V and 3 bases from J, with 11 bases in between. This CDR3 is built from 15 residues. CDR1 and CDR2 from the germline V gene are LGHNA and YNFKEQ. CDR3 region: CASSQEQAGHYGYTF. For the CDR3, the DNA is TGTGCCAGCAGCCAAGAGCAGGCAGGCCACTATGGCTACACCTTC.

The chain carries TRBV27 and TRBJ2-7, with TRBD1 identical over 11 bases. The V and J ends lost 6 bases and 10 bases, in that order; junction bases with no gene match: 11. The germline gives CDR1 MNHEY, CDR2 SMNVEV (reference sequence). There are 14 residues in the CDR3. In DNA form, the CDR3 reads TGTGCCAGCAGCGGAAGGACAGGGGGCATTGCCCAGTACTTC. The encoded protein is CASSGRTGGIAQYF.

This clone was seen more than once but under ten times. This chain uses TRBV3-1 (or the pseudogene TRBV3-2) with TRBJ1-1; D perhaps matches TRBD1 (5 bases). From germline, CDR1 is LGHDT and CDR2 YNNKEL (reference sequence). The V gene lost 4 bases and the J gene lost 1 base, with 13 bases spanning the gap. The length of the CDR3 is 15 residues. CDR3 sequence reads: CASSRRAGPNTEAFF. For the CDR3, the DNA is TGTGCCAGCAGCCGCCGGGCGGGACCGAACACTGAAGCTTTCTTT.